Listed below are T cell receptor beta chains from one sample, sequenced in a study of lymphopenia after photon versus proton radiotherapy. Data came from immunoSEQ multiplex PCR; TCRdb stores just in-frame clones and leaves some out. The sample includes 68,000 or so clones, roughly 91% of them seen just once. Specimen: peripheral blood, collected from a patient treated with photon-based radiotherapy. Source of these receptors: an older woman with pancreatic cancer. Both conserved end residues are part of each CDR3. A D gene is named only where the DNA matches it firmly. Part of the rows lack a size; the others show once, few, many or a class for expanded clones.

v_gene: TRBV28; d_gene: .; j_gene: TRBJ1-2; abundance: once; CDR3nt: TGTGCCAGCAGTCTCCCGGATGCGAACGGCTACACCTTC; CDR3aa: CASSLPDANGYTF
v_gene: TRBV7-9; d_gene: .; j_gene: TRBJ2-5; abundance: .; CDR3nt: TGTGCCAGCAGCTTAGGGGCGGCAGCGCAAGAGACCCAGTACTTC; CDR3aa: CASSLGAAAQETQYF
v_gene: TRBV7-2; d_gene: TRBD1; j_gene: TRBJ1-4; abundance: .; CDR3nt: TGTGCCAGCAGCTTAGGCGGGACAGGTAGAGAAAAACTGTTTTTT; CDR3aa: CASSLGGTGREKLFF
v_gene: TRBV5-1; d_gene: .; j_gene: TRBJ2-1; abundance: .; CDR3nt: TGCGCCAGCAGCTTGGATTCGGGAGAACCCCCCAATGAGCAGTTCTTC; CDR3aa: CASSLDSGEPPNEQFF
v_gene: TRBV29-1; d_gene: TRBD1; j_gene: TRBJ2-3; abundance: .; CDR3nt: TGCAGCGTTGAGGACAGGGGGCGGACAGATACGCAGTATTTT; CDR3aa: CSVEDRGRTDTQYF
v_gene: TRBV7-9; d_gene: TRBD2; j_gene: TRBJ2-5; abundance: .; CDR3nt: TGTGCCAGCAGCGCTCGACTAGCGGGCGTAGAGACCCAGTACTTC; CDR3aa: CASSARLAGVETQYF
v_gene: TRBV7-2; d_gene: .; j_gene: TRBJ1-1; abundance: .; CDR3nt: TGTGCCAGCAGCCTCTACCAGGAAGCTGAAGCTTTCTTT; CDR3aa: CASSLYQEAEAFF
v_gene: TRBV25-1; d_gene: .; j_gene: TRBJ1-5; abundance: .; CDR3nt: TGTGCCAGCAGTGAACCAGGACGGGGAATGGAGCCCCAGCATTTT; CDR3aa: CASSEPGRGMEPQHF
v_gene: TRBV9; d_gene: TRBD2; j_gene: TRBJ2-3; abundance: .; CDR3nt: TGTGCCAGCAGCATCGGGACTAGGCCAGATACGCAGTATTTT; CDR3aa: CASSIGTRPDTQYF
v_gene: TRBV19; d_gene: TRBD1; j_gene: TRBJ2-7; abundance: .; CDR3nt: TGTGCCGTTGGGACAGGGGAATTTTACGAGCAGTACTTC; CDR3aa: CAVGTGEFYEQYF
v_gene: TRBV19; d_gene: .; j_gene: TRBJ1-4; abundance: .; CDR3nt: TGTGCCAGTAGTCGTCCGTGGGGTGAAAAACTGTTTTTT; CDR3aa: CASSRPWGEKLFF
v_gene: TRBV30; d_gene: .; j_gene: TRBJ2-1; abundance: .; CDR3nt: TGTGCCTGGACCGTTCAGGATTCCAATGAGCAGTTCTTC; CDR3aa: CAWTVQDSNEQFF
v_gene: TRBV28; d_gene: .; j_gene: TRBJ1-2; abundance: .; CDR3nt: TGTGCCAGCAGTTTAGGAGTGGGGCGCGACTATGGCTACACCTTC; CDR3aa: CASSLGVGRDYGYTF
v_gene: TRBV5-1; d_gene: TRBD1; j_gene: TRBJ2-5; abundance: .; CDR3nt: TGCGCCAGCAGCTCTGGGACAGGGGTAGAGACCCAGTACTTC; CDR3aa: CASSSGTGVETQYF
v_gene: TRBV28; d_gene: .; j_gene: TRBJ1-5; abundance: few; CDR3nt: TGTGCCAGCAGTTGGGGGTCGAATCAGCCCCAGCATTTT; CDR3aa: CASSWGSNQPQHF
v_gene: TRBV4-1; d_gene: TRBD2; j_gene: TRBJ2-7; abundance: few; CDR3nt: TGCGCCAGCAGCCTAATGGCGGGAGAACAGCACGAGCAGTACTTC; CDR3aa: CASSLMAGEQHEQYF
v_gene: TRBV5-6; d_gene: TRBD1; j_gene: TRBJ1-2; abundance: .; CDR3nt: TGTGCCAGCAGCTTGCGGCAGGGGGATGGCTACACCTTC; CDR3aa: CASSLRQGDGYTF
v_gene: TRBV28; d_gene: .; j_gene: TRBJ2-5; abundance: .; CDR3nt: TGTGCCAGCAGTGAGGGGGGGGAAGAGACCCAGTACTTC; CDR3aa: CASSEGGEETQYF
v_gene: TRBV19; d_gene: TRBD2; j_gene: TRBJ2-1; abundance: .; CDR3nt: TGTGCCAGTAATACCGGACTAGCGGGAGGGCCTACTGAGCAGTTCTTC; CDR3aa: CASNTGLAGGPTEQFF
v_gene: TRBV7-2; d_gene: .; j_gene: TRBJ2-5; abundance: .; CDR3nt: TGTGCCAGCTGCTCCCCTGGGAGGTCAGAGACCCAGTACTTC; CDR3aa: CASCSPGRSETQYF
v_gene: TRBV28; d_gene: TRBD2; j_gene: TRBJ2-1; abundance: .; CDR3nt: TGTGCCAGCAGTTTGGGAGGGAGTGTCACCTCCTACAATGAGCAGTTCTTC; CDR3aa: CASSLGGSVTSYNEQFF
v_gene: TRBV7-9; d_gene: TRBD1; j_gene: TRBJ2-2; abundance: .; CDR3nt: TGTGCCAGCAGCTTAGAAGGGGGCAGAGTGACCGGGGAGCTGTTTTTT; CDR3aa: CASSLEGGRVTGELFF
v_gene: TRBV6-6; d_gene: TRBD2; j_gene: TRBJ2-7; abundance: .; CDR3nt: TGTGCCAGCAGTTACTCTGGGGGGGATCGGTACTTC; CDR3aa: CASSYSGGDRYF
v_gene: TRBV7-2; d_gene: .; j_gene: TRBJ1-1; abundance: .; CDR3nt: TGTGCCAGCAGCTTAGTTCGTATGAACACTGAAGCTTTCTTT; CDR3aa: CASSLVRMNTEAFF
v_gene: TRBV18; d_gene: .; j_gene: TRBJ2-2; abundance: .; CDR3nt: TGTGCCAGCTCACTAACGGGACACGCGAACACCGGGGAGCTGTTTTTT; CDR3aa: CASSLTGHANTGELFF
v_gene: TRBV5-4; d_gene: .; j_gene: TRBJ1-3; abundance: .; CDR3nt: TGTGCCAGCAGCTCCGGGGGAGGGGTTGGAAACACCATATATTTT; CDR3aa: CASSSGGGVGNTIYF
v_gene: TRBV7-8; d_gene: TRBD2; j_gene: TRBJ2-1; abundance: .; CDR3nt: TGTGCCAGCAGCGCACGACTAGCGGGAGTTCGTAATGAGCAGTTCTTC; CDR3aa: CASSARLAGVRNEQFF
v_gene: TRBV13; d_gene: TRBD1; j_gene: TRBJ2-7; abundance: .; CDR3nt: TGTGCCAGCAGCAACTCCCGACAGGGCTCCGAGCAGTACTTC; CDR3aa: CASSNSRQGSEQYF
v_gene: TRBV9; d_gene: TRBD2; j_gene: TRBJ2-1; abundance: .; CDR3nt: TGTGCCAGCAGCCTCCCCGGACTAGTTACCGCAAACTACAATGAGCAGTTCTTC; CDR3aa: CASSLPGLVTANYNEQFF
v_gene: TRBV2; d_gene: .; j_gene: TRBJ1-4; abundance: .; CDR3nt: TGTGCCAGCAGTGGGCTAGGGCGTCGGGATGAAAAACTGTTTTTT; CDR3aa: CASSGLGRRDEKLFF
v_gene: TRBV5-5; d_gene: .; j_gene: TRBJ2-5; abundance: .; CDR3nt: TGTGCCAGCAGCTTGGAGGCCAGGGTTAGAGAGACCCAGTACTTC; CDR3aa: CASSLEARVRETQYF
v_gene: TRBV11-2; d_gene: .; j_gene: TRBJ2-6; abundance: .; CDR3nt: TGTGCCAGCACCCGGGAGTCTGGGGCCAACGTCCTGACTTTC; CDR3aa: CASTRESGANVLTF
v_gene: TRBV4-3; d_gene: .; j_gene: TRBJ1-4; abundance: .; CDR3nt: TGCGCCAGCAGCCAAGATTTTCTGGGTCAGGCACAGGAAAAACTGTTTTTT; CDR3aa: CASSQDFLGQAQEKLFF
v_gene: TRBV29-1; d_gene: TRBD1; j_gene: TRBJ1-5; abundance: once; CDR3nt: TGCAGCGTTGGGACAGGGTGGAGCAATCAGCCCCAGCATTTT; CDR3aa: CSVGTGWSNQPQHF
v_gene: TRBV9; d_gene: TRBD2; j_gene: TRBJ2-7; abundance: .; CDR3nt: TGTGCCAGCAGCGCCCCCCTCCCTAGCGGGGAGACCTACGAGCAGTACTTC; CDR3aa: CASSAPLPSGETYEQYF
v_gene: TRBV2; d_gene: .; j_gene: TRBJ2-7; abundance: .; CDR3nt: TGTGCCAGCAGTGAACAGGGTTTCAACGAGCAGTACTTC; CDR3aa: CASSEQGFNEQYF
v_gene: TRBV5-1; d_gene: .; j_gene: TRBJ2-1; abundance: .; CDR3nt: TGCGCCAGCAGCTTGGCTCGGGGGTGGTACAATGAGCAGTTCTTC; CDR3aa: CASSLARGWYNEQFF
v_gene: TRBV9; d_gene: .; j_gene: TRBJ1-3; abundance: .; CDR3nt: TGTGCCAGCAGCGATTCTGGGGGCAGCTCGGGAAACACCATATATTTT; CDR3aa: CASSDSGGSSGNTIYF
v_gene: TRBV6-1; d_gene: TRBD1; j_gene: TRBJ2-7; abundance: once; CDR3nt: TGTGCCAGCAGTGAAGCTTGGGACAGGCCTTACGAGCAGTACTTC; CDR3aa: CASSEAWDRPYEQYF
v_gene: TRBV28; d_gene: TRBD2; j_gene: TRBJ2-1; abundance: .; CDR3nt: TGTGCCAGCAGTTTAGCTAGGGGGGCCTTAGCGGGAGGCGATGCCTACAATGAGCAGTTCTTC; CDR3aa: CASSLARGALAGGDAYNEQFF
v_gene: TRBV9; d_gene: .; j_gene: TRBJ1-2; abundance: .; CDR3nt: TGTGCCAGCAGCGTAGATAGGGGAGGCTACACCTTC; CDR3aa: CASSVDRGGYTF
v_gene: TRBV4-1; d_gene: TRBD1; j_gene: TRBJ1-5; abundance: .; CDR3nt: TGCGCCAGCAGCCAACCTTGGACAGGGAGGGGATATAGCAATCAGCCCCAGCATTTT; CDR3aa: CASSQPWTGRGYSNQPQHF
v_gene: TRBV18; d_gene: .; j_gene: TRBJ2-1; abundance: .; CDR3nt: TGTGCCAGCTCACCTCAGAGGGGTGACAATGAGCAGTTCTTC; CDR3aa: CASSPQRGDNEQFF
v_gene: TRBV2; d_gene: TRBD2; j_gene: TRBJ2-3; abundance: .; CDR3nt: TGTGCCAGCAGGAGTAAGGCGGGAGAGTCCACAGATACGCAGTATTTT; CDR3aa: CASRSKAGESTDTQYF
v_gene: TRBV2; d_gene: .; j_gene: TRBJ1-1; abundance: .; CDR3nt: TGTGCCAGCAGTTGGACGAACACTGAAGCTTTCTTT; CDR3aa: CASSWTNTEAFF
v_gene: TRBV2; d_gene: .; j_gene: TRBJ1-1; abundance: .; CDR3nt: TGTGCCAGCAGTAATACAGGGAACACTGAAGCTTTCTTT; CDR3aa: CASSNTGNTEAFF
v_gene: TRBV27; d_gene: .; j_gene: TRBJ2-6; abundance: .; CDR3nt: TGTGCCAGCAGTTTTCTATGGGCAGCCTCTGGGGCCAACGTCCTGACTTTC; CDR3aa: CASSFLWAASGANVLTF
v_gene: TRBV18; d_gene: .; j_gene: TRBJ2-7; abundance: .; CDR3nt: TGTGCCAGCTCACCAAGGATTCACGGTCCTACGGAGCAGTACTTC; CDR3aa: CASSPRIHGPTEQYF